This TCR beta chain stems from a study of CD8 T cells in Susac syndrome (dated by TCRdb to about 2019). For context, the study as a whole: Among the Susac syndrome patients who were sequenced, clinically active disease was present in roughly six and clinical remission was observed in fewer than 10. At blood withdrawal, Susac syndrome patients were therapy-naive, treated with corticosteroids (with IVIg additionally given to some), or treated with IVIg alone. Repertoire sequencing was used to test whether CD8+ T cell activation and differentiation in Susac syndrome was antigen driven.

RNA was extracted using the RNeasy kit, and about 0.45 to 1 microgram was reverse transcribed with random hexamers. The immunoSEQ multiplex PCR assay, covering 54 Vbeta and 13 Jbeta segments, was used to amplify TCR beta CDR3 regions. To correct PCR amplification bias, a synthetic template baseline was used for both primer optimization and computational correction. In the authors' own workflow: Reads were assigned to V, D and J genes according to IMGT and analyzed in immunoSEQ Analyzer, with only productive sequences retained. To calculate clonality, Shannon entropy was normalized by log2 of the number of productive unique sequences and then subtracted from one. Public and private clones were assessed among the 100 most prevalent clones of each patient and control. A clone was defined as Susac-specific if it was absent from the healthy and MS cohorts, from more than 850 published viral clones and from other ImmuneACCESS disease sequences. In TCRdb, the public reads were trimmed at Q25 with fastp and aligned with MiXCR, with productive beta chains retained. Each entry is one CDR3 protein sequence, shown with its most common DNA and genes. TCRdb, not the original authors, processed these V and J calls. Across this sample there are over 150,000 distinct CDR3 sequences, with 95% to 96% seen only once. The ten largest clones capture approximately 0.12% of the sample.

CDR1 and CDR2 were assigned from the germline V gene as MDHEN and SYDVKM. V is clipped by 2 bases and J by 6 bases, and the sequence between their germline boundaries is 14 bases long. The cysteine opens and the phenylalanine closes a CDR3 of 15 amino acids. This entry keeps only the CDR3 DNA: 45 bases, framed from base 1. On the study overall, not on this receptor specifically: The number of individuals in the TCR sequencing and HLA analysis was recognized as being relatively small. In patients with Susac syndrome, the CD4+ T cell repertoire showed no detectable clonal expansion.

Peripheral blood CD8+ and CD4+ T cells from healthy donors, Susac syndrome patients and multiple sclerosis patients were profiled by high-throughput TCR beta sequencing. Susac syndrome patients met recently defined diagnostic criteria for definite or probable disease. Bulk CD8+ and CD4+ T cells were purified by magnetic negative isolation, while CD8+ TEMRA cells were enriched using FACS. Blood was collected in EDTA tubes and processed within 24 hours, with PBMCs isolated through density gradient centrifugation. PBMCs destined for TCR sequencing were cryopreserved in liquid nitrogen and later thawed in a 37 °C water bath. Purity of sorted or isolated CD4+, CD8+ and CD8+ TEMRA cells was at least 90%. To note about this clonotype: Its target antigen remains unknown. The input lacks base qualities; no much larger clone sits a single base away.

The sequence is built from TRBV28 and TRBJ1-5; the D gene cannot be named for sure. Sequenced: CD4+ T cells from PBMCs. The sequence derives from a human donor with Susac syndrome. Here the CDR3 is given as CASSLSLTEGQPQHF. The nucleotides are TGTGCCAGCAGTTTAAGCCTTACGGAGGGTCAGCCCCAGCATTTT. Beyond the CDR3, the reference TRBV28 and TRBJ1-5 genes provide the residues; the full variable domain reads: DVKVTQSSRYLVKRTGEKVFLECVQDMDHENMFWYRQDPGLGLRLIYFSYDVKMKEKGDIPEGYSVSREKKERFSLILESASTNQTSMYLCASSLSLTEGQPQHFGDGTRLSIL.